There are a few counts of the clone carrying this T cell receptor beta chain. What it binds is unknown. Preceding any ophthalmopathy symptoms, the blood sample dates from first hyperthyroidism diagnosis. These data originate in a study of T cells in Graves' hyperthyroidism and ophthalmopathy. Whole-study findings and limits: Median prediction lead before ophthalmopathy onset was around seven months with the model. A 13 V-J signature model discriminated ophthalmopathy versus stable hyperthyroidism.

Amplified TCR beta CDR3 regions came from RNA transcripts. The HTBI primer set was used in a first-round RT-PCR of the TCR CDR3. TCRdb reprocessed the multiplex PCR reads via MiXCR and lists one record per CDR3 protein. The table records hundreds of thousands of distinct CDR3 sequences, about 15% of them present only once. Trimming cost V 5 bases and J 3 bases, with 13 bases left between them. CDR1 is DFQATT and CDR2 is SNEGSKA in the germline V gene (reference sequence). The CDR3 has 13 residues. The chain is built from TRBV20-1 and TRBJ1-1; D gene uncertain. Source material: blood. The origin of this receptor is a woman in her 30s with Graves' hyperthyroidism that later progressed to Graves' ophthalmopathy. The CDR3 protein is CSARTQRDTEAFF. CDR3 nucleotides: TGCAGTGCTCGAACTCAGCGGGACACTGAAGCTTTCTTT.